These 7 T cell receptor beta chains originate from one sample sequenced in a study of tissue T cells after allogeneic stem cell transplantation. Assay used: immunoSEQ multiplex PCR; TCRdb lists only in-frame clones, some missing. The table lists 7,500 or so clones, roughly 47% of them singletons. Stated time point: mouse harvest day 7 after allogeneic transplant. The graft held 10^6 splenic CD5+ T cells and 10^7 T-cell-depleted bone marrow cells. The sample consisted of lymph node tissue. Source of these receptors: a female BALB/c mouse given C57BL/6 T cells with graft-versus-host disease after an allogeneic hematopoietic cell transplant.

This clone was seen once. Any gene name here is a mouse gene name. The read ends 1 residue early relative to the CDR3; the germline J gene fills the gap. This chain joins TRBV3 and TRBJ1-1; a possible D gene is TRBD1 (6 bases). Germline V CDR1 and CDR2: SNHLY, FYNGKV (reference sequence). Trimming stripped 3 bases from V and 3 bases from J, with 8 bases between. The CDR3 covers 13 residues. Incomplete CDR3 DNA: TGTGCCAGCAGCTTCCGGACAGACACAGAAGTCTTC. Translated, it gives CASSFRTDTEVF. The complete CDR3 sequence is CASSFRTDTEVFF.

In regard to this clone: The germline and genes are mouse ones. The CDR3 protein is CASSKIYNSPLYF. The sequenced CDR3 bases are TGTGCCAGCAGCAAAATCTATAATTCGCCCCTCTAC. V and J are TRBV4 and TRBJ1-6, with D unclear. Coverage ceases 1 residue before the CDR3 finishes, and the germline J gene fills in the end. TRBJ1-6 is noted as an ORF with a role that remains uncertain. The CDR3 length is 13 residues. The V gene lost 5 bases and the J gene lost 3 bases, with 5 bases spanning the gap. The V gene's germline CDR1 is LGHDT and CDR2 YNNKQL (reference sequence).

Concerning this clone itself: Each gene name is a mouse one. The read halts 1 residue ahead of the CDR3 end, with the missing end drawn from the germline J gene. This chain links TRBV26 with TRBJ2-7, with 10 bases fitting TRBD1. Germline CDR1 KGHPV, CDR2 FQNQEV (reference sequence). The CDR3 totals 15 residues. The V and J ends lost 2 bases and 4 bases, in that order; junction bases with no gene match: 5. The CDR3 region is CASSLRDRGPYEQYF. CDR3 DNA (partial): TGTGCCAGCAGTCTGAGGGACAGGGGCCCTTATGAACAGTAC.

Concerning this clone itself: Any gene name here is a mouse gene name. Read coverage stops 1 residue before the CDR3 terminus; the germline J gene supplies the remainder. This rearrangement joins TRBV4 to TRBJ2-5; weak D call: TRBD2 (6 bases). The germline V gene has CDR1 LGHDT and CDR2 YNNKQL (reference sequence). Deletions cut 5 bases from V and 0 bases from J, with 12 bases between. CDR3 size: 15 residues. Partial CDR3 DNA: TGTGCCAGCAGCCCCCTGGGGCTTAACCAAGACACCCAGTAC. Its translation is CASSPLGLNQDTQY. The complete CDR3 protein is CASSPLGLNQDTQYF. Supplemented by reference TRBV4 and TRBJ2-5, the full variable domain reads ETAVFQTPNYHVTQVGNEVSFNCKQTLGHDTMYWYKQDSKKLLKIMFSYNNKQLIVNETVPRRFSPQSSDKAHLNLRIKSVEPEDSAVYLCASSPLGLNQDTQYFGPGTRLLVL.

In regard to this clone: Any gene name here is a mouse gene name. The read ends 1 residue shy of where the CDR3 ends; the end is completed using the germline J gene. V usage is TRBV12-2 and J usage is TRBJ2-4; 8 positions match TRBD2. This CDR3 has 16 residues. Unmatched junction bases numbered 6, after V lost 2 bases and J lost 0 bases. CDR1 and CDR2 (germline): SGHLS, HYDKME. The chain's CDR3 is CASSPHWGSSQNTLYF. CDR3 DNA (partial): TGTGCCAGCTCTCCGCACTGGGGGTCTAGTCAAAACACCTTGTAC.

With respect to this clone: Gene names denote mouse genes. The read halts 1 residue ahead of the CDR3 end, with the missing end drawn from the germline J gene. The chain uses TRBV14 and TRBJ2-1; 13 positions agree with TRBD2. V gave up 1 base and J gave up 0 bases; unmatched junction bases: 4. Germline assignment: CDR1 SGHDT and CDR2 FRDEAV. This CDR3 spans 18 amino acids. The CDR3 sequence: CASSFGTGGGPNYAEQFF. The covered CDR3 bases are TGTGCCAGCAGTTTCGGGACTGGGGGGGGCCCTAACTATGCTGAGCAGTTC.

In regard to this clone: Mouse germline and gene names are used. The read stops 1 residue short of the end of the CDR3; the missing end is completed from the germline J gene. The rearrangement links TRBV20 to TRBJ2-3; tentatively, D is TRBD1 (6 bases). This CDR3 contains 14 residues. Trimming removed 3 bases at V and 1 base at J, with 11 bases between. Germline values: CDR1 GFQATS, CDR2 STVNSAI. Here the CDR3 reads CGARQQGGAETLYF. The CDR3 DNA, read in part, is TGTGGTGCTAGACAACAGGGCGGTGCAGAAACGCTGTAT. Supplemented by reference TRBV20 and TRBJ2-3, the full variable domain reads GALVYQYPRRTICKSGTSMRMECQAVGFQATSVAWYRQSPQKTFELIALSTVNSAIKYEQNFTQEKFPISHPNLSFSSMTVLNAYLEDRGLYLCGARQQGGAETLYFGSGTRLTVL.